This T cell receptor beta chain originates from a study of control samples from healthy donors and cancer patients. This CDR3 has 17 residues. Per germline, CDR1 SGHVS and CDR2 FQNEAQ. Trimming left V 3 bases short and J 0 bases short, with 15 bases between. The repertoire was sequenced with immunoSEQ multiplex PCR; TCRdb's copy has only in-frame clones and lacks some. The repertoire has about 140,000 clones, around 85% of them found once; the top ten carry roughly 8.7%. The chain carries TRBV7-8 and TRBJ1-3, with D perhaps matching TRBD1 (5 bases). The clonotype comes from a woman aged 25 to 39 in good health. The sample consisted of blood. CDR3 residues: CASSFTGTELSGNTIYF. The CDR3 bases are TGTGCCAGCAGCTTTACCGGGACGGAACTCTCTGGAAACACCATATATTTT.